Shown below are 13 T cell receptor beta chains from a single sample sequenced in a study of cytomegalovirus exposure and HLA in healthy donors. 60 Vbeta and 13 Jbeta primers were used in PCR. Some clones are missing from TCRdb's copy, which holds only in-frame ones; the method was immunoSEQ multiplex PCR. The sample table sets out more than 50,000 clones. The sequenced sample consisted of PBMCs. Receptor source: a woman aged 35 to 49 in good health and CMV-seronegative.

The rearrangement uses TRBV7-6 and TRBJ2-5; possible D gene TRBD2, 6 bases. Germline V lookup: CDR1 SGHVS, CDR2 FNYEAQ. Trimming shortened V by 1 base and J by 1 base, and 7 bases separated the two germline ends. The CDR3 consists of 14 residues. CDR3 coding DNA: TGTGCCAGCAGCTTAGGGAGGGGCCAAGAGACCCAGTACTTC. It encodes CASSLGRGQETQYF. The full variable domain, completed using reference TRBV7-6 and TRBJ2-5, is GAGVSQSPRYKVTKRGQDVALRCDPISGHVSLYWYRQALGQGPEFLTYFNYEAQQDKSGLPNDRFSAERPEGSISTLTIQRTEQRDSAMYRCASSLGRGQETQYFGPGTRLLVL.

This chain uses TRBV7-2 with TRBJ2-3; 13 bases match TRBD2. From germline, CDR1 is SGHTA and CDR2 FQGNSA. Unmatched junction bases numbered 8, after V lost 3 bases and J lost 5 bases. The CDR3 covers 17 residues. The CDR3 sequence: CASSFDGLAGEGDTQYF. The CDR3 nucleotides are TGTGCCAGCAGCTTCGATGGACTAGCGGGAGAGGGAGATACGCAGTATTTT.

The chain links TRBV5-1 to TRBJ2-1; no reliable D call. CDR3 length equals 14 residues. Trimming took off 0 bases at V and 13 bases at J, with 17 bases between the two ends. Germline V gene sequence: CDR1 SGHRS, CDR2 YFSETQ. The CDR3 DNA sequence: TGCGCCAGCAGCTTGGATCCTCCGGAGAAGAAACAGTTCTTC. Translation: CASSLDPPEKKQFF.

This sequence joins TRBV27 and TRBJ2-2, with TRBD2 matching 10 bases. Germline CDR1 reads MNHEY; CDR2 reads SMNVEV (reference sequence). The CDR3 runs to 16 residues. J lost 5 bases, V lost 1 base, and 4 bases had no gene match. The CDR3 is CASSLYPAGGTGELFF. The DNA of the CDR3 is TGTGCCAGCAGTTTATACCCAGCGGGGGGGACCGGGGAGCTGTTTTTT.

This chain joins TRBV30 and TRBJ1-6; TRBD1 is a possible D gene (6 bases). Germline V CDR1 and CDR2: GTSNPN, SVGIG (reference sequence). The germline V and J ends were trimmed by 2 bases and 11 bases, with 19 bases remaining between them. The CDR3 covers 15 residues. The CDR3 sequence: CAWSSFAGDVAPLHF. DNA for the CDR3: TGTGCCTGGAGTAGTTTCGCAGGGGATGTGGCACCCCTCCACTTT. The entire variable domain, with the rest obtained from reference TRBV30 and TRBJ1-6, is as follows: SQTIHQWPATLVQPVGSPLSLECTVEGTSNPNLYWYRQAAGRGLQLLFYSVGIGQISSEVPQNLSASRPQDRQFILSSKKLLLSDSGFYLCAWSSFAGDVAPLHFGNGTRLTVT.

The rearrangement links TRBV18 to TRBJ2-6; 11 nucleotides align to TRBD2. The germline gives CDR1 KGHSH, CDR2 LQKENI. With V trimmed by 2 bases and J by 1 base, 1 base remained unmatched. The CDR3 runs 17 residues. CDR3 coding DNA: TGTGCCAGCTCACCAACTAGCGGGAGTTCTGGGGCCAACGTCCTGACTTTC. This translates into CASSPTSGSSGANVLTF. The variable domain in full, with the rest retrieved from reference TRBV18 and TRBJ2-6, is NAGVMQNPRHLVRRRGQEARLRCSPMKGHSHVYWYRQLPEEGLKFMVYLQKENIIDESGMPKERFSAEFPKEGPSILRIQQVVRGDSAAYFCASSPTSGSSGANVLTFGAGSRLTVL.

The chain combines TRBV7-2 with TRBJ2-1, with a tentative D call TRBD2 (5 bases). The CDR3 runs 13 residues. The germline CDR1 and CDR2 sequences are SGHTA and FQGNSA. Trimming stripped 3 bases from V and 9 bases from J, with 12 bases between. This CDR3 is CASSFSSDGEQFF. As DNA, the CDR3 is TGTGCCAGCAGCTTTAGTAGCGACGGTGAGCAGTTCTTC.

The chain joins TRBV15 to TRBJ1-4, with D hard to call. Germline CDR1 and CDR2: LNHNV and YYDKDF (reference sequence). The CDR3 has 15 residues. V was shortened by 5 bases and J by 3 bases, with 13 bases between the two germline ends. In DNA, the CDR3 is TGTGCCACCAGCTTCCTCCGGGTCCCTAATGAAAAACTGTTTTTT. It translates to CATSFLRVPNEKLFF.

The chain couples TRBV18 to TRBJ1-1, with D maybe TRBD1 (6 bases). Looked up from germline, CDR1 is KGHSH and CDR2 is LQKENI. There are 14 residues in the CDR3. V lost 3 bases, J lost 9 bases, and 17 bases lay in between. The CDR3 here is CASSPTTGAGQAFF. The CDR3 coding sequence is TGTGCCAGCTCACCTACGACAGGAGCCGGGCAAGCTTTCTTT.

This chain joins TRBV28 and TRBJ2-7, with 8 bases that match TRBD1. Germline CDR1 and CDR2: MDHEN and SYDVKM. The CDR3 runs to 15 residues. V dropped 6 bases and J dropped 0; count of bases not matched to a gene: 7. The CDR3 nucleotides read TGTGCCAGCAGACCTAGGACAGGGATCTCCTACGAGCAGTACTTC. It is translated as CASRPRTGISYEQYF.

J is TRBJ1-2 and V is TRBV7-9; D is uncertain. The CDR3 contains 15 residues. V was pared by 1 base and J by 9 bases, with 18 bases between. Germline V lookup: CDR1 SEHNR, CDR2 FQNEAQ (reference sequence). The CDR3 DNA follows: TGTGCCAGCAGCTTAGAGACGGGGATTGGGTCGCGCTACACCTTC. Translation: CASSLETGIGSRYTF. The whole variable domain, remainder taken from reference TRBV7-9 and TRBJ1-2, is DTGVSQNPRHKITKRGQNVTFRCDPISEHNRLYWYRQTLGQGPEFLTYFQNEAQLEKSRLLSDRFSAERPKGSFSTLEIQRTEQGDSAMYLCASSLETGIGSRYTFGSGTRLTVV.

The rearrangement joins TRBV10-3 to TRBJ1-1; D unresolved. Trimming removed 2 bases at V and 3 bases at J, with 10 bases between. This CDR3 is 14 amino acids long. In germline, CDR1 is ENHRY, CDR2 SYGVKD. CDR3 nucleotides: TGTGCCATCAGTGAGACGGAGCTTGACACTGAAGCTTTCTTT. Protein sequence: CAISETELDTEAFF.

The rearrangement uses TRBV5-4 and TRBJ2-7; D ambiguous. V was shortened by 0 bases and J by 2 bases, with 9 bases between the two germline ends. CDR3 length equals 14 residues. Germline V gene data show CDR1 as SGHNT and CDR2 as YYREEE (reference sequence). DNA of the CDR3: TGTGCCAGCAGCTTGGGAAGCCTCACCTACGAGCAGTACTTC. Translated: CASSLGSLTYEQYF.